The T cell receptor (beta chain) under discussion was sequenced for a study of CD8+ T cells in alopecia areata. Looking at the study overall: The study gave treated patients oral tofacitinib at 5 to 10 mg twice daily. Study-wide findings and caveats: Lesional scalp, especially alopecia totalis/universalis, showed higher clonality than normal scalp. Scalp samples also contribute reads from the resident alphabeta T cells found in normal skin.

Sequencing relied on a cDNA template that was reverse transcribed from extracted RNA. Assay used: immunoSEQ multiplex PCR; TCRdb lists only in-frame clones, some missing. The table shows about 160,000 clones, with around 87% occurring only once. V lost 7 bases, J lost 2 bases, and 6 bases stayed unmatched. The CDR3 runs to 15 residues. CDR1 is SGHTA and CDR2 is FQGNSA in the germline V gene. Lesional scalp tissue (obtained by punch biopsy) and peripheral blood were collected from alopecia areata patients. Regarding this clone: No antigen is known for it.

The chain recombines TRBV7-2 with TRBJ2-1; 9 bases are a match to TRBD2. The material was CD8+ T cells sorted from blood, obtained at week 0. The receptor was isolated from a human donor with alopecia areata. CDR3: CASTYSGSPYNEQFF. The CDR3 DNA sequence: TGTGCCAGCACCTATAGCGGGAGTCCCTACAATGAGCAGTTCTTC.